One and the same sample provided the 27 T cell receptor beta chains below, sequenced in a study of blood T cell repertoires in COVID-19. The repertoire was sequenced with immunoSEQ multiplex PCR; TCRdb's copy has only in-frame clones and lacks some. The profile shows 150,000 to 200,000 clones, over 80% of them singletons. Sequencing was performed on peripheral blood. Receptors originate from a man aged 25 to 40 with COVID-19, enrolled during active disease.

The V gene is TRBV5-4, the J gene TRBJ2-7; TRBD2 aligns across 11 bases. The CDR3 has 16 amino acids. Germline loops: CDR1 SGHNT, CDR2 YYREEE (reference sequence). The junction had 4 bases not matched to a gene; V was cut back by 0 bases and J by 2 bases. CDR3 sequence reads: CASSLVGSGGAYEQYF. The DNA of the CDR3 is TGTGCCAGCAGCTTGGTTGGTAGCGGGGGGGCCTACGAGCAGTACTTC.

This clone has a single count. The V call is TRBV28, the J call TRBJ2-3; 8 nucleotides agree with TRBD2. CDR1 is MDHEN and CDR2 is SYDVKM in the germline V gene. The CDR3 contains 19 residues. V lost 4 bases to trimming and J lost 2 bases; unmatched junction nucleotides: 17. CDR3 coding DNA: TGTGCCAGCAGTTCCCGCTCGGGGGGGACCGATTTTAACACAGATACGCAGTATTTT. It yields the protein CASSSRSGGTDFNTDTQYF.

This chain joins TRBV29-1 and TRBJ2-1, with D possibly TRBD1 on 5 matching bases. Trimming stripped 4 bases from V and 2 bases from J, with 12 bases between. This CDR3 spans 14 amino acids. Germline-derived CDR1 and CDR2 are SQVTM and ANQGSEA. The CDR3: CSVVGVGTYNEQFF. The CDR3 DNA reads TGCAGCGTTGTAGGGGTAGGGACCTACAATGAGCAGTTCTTC.

The V and J genes are TRBV9 and TRBJ1-2, with 10 bases matching TRBD1. Germline values: CDR1 SGDLS, CDR2 YYNGEE. The CDR3 is made up of 17 amino acids. V lost 0 bases, J lost 2 bases, and 7 bases stayed unmatched. In DNA, the CDR3 is TGTGCCAGCAGCGTAGGACAGGGGGCAAAACCCAACTATGGCTACACCTTC. This sequence encodes CASSVGQGAKPNYGYTF.

This clone was seen a handful of times. The DNA for the CDR3 is TGTGCCAGCAGCTTAGGGCGGACTAGCGGGAGTATGGAGACCCAGTACTTC. Protein sequence: CASSLGRTSGSMETQYF. The chain employs TRBV11-2 and TRBJ2-5; 13 bases match TRBD2. Trimming took 1 base from V and 5 from J; bases not matched to a gene: 7. CDR3 length: 17 amino acids. Looked up from germline, CDR1 is SGHAT and CDR2 is FQNNGV.

The chain links TRBV6-5 to TRBJ2-7; maybe TRBD1 (5 bases). V lost 7 bases to trimming and J lost 3 bases, with 16 bases between them. Per germline, CDR1 MNHEY and CDR2 SVGAGI. The CDR3 covers 14 residues. The CDR3 DNA sequence: TGTGCCAGCATGACGCCAGGGTCGTTCTACGAGCAGTACTTC. Translating it yields CASMTPGSFYEQYF.

The chain uses TRBV29-1 and TRBJ1-2; 11 bases agree with TRBD1. After removal of 0 bases from V and 8 bases from J, the junction contained 11 bases not matched to a gene. The CDR3 loop spans 16 amino acids. In germline, CDR1 is SQVTM, CDR2 ANQGSEA. The CDR3: CSVEDGGTGGYWGYTF. CDR3 DNA sequence: TGCAGCGTTGAAGATGGTGGGACAGGGGGTTACTGGGGCTACACCTTC.

The rearrangement links TRBV6-5 to TRBJ2-7; 7 positions match TRBD1. The germline V gene encodes CDR1 MNHEY and CDR2 SVGAGI. With V trimmed by 6 bases and J by 7 bases, 12 bases remained unmatched. This CDR3 region has 14 residues. CDR3 sequence: CASSQLDRMGEQYF. CDR3 sequence (DNA): TGTGCCAGCAGCCAACTGGACAGGATGGGGGAGCAGTACTTC.

The CDR3 sequence: CASRPRLAGGSHSYNEQFF. CDR3 bases: TGTGCCAGCAGACCTCGACTAGCGGGAGGGTCCCACTCCTACAATGAGCAGTTCTTC. The chain couples TRBV11-2 to TRBJ2-1, with TRBD2 matching over 14 bases. The germline V gene encodes CDR1 SGHAT and CDR2 FQNNGV. V was clipped by 6 bases and J by 0 bases; unmatched bases: 10. The CDR3 length is 19 residues.

This chain uses TRBV11-3 with TRBJ2-7; tentatively, D is TRBD2 (6 bases). CDR1 is SGHNT, CDR2 YENEEA, per germline. CDR3 length equals 12 residues. Trimming left V 2 bases short and J 6 bases short, with 8 bases between. CDR3 in amino acids: CASSLIGGEQYF. Here the CDR3 DNA reads TGTGCCAGCAGCTTAATCGGGGGCGAGCAGTACTTC. The complete variable domain, with remaining parts taken from reference TRBV11-3 and TRBJ2-7, reads EAGVVQSPRYKIIEKKQPVAFWCNPISGHNTLYWYLQNLGQGPELLIRYENEEAVDDSQLPKDRFSAERLKGVDSTLKIQPAELGDSAVYLCASSLIGGEQYFGPGTRLTVT.

This chain links TRBV5-8 with TRBJ1-1; no definite D call. The germline CDR1 and CDR2 sequences are SGHTS and YDEGEE. Trimming left V 4 bases short and J 1 base short, with 11 bases between. CDR3 length: 14 residues. This chain's CDR3 is CASSQLQKNTEAFF. The CDR3, as DNA: TGTGCCAGCAGCCAGCTACAGAAGAACACTGAAGCTTTCTTT.

The chain couples TRBV5-1 to TRBJ2-1; 9 positions match TRBD1. The CDR3 is 14 amino acids. Germline CDR1 is SGHRS and CDR2 is YFSETQ. J gave up 5 bases and V 6 bases, and 6 bases lay outside the gene matches. CDR3 bases: TGCGCCAGCACCGGGACAGGGAATGACAATGAGCAGTTCTTC. Protein sequence: CASTGTGNDNEQFF. Drawing the rest from reference TRBV5-1 and TRBJ2-1, the complete variable domain is KAGVTQTPRYLIKTRGQQVTLSCSPISGHRSVSWYQQTPGQGLQFLFEYFSETQRNKGNFPGRFSGRQFSNSRSEMNVSTLELGDSALYLCASTGTGNDNEQFFGPGTRLTVL.

The V and J genes are TRBV19 and TRBJ1-1, with TRBD1 identical over 8 bases. With 5 bases clipped from V and 1 base from J, the junction kept 6 bases outside the gene matches. The length of the CDR3 is 15 residues. From germline, CDR1 is LNHDA and CDR2 SQIVND (reference sequence). The CDR3 loop reads CASSGWGQANTEAFF. CDR3 nucleotide sequence: TGTGCCAGTAGTGGGTGGGGACAGGCGAACACTGAAGCTTTCTTT.

This sequence joins TRBV7-3 and TRBJ2-1, with 15 bases fitting TRBD2. This CDR3 is built from 17 residues. Germline loops: CDR1 SGHTA, CDR2 FQGTGA. Trimming at V came to 0 bases and at J to 8 bases, leaving 5 bases not matched to a gene. This CDR3 reads CASSLTGLAGGVDEQFF. CDR3 sequence (DNA): TGTGCCAGCAGCTTAACGGGACTAGCGGGAGGTGTTGATGAGCAGTTCTTC.

The genes are TRBV28 and TRBJ2-1, with TRBD2 as a possible D gene (7 bases). Germline V gives CDR1 MDHEN, CDR2 SYDVKM. The CDR3 is made up of 17 amino acids. Deletions cut 4 bases from V and 5 bases from J, with 21 bases between. The CDR3 reads CASSSELRGLPHNEQFF. CDR3 DNA: TGTGCCAGCAGTTCTGAGCTCAGGGGACTACCCCACAATGAGCAGTTCTTC.

J is TRBJ1-6 and V is TRBV19; TRBD1 might be the D (6 bases). Germline values: CDR1 LNHDA, CDR2 SQIVND (reference sequence). The CDR3 runs to 17 residues. V was trimmed by 5 bases and J by 7 bases, leaving 21 bases between them. In DNA, the CDR3 is TGTGCCAGTAGTTTGGATGTAAAGAGGGGGAAGAATTCACCCCTCCACTTT. Translating it yields CASSLDVKRGKNSPLHF.

The chain carries TRBV27 and TRBJ1-5; a weak D match, TRBD1 (6 bases). From germline, CDR1 is MNHEY and CDR2 SMNVEV (reference sequence). This CDR3 comprises 15 residues. V was trimmed by 3 bases and J by 4 bases, leaving 13 bases between them. CDR3 coding DNA: TGTGCCAGCAGTTTCCTATACAGGGTGAATCAGCCCCAGCATTTT. It encodes CASSFLYRVNQPQHF.

The chain is built from TRBV6-5 and TRBJ1-1; D remains unclear. V was shortened by 10 bases and J by 5 bases, with 11 bases between the two germline ends. The CDR3 extends over 11 amino acids. The germline V gene has CDR1 MNHEY and CDR2 SVGAGI. The CDR3 bases are TGTGCCACCTCCGCTGAGACTGAAGCTTTCTTT. Translated, it gives CATSAETEAFF.

This clone was recorded only once. This chain links TRBV24-1 with TRBJ2-2, with TRBD2 identical over 8 bases. This CDR3 is built from 18 residues. V shed 4 bases, J shed 5 bases, and the junction held 14 bases outside the gene matches. Germline CDR1 KGHDR, CDR2 SFDVKD. CDR3 loop: CATSDPTPETSATGELFF. CDR3 in DNA: TGTGCCACCAGTGACCCTACGCCCGAGACTAGCGCAACCGGGGAGCTGTTTTTT.

The CDR3: CASSSLKREIRFYEQFF. In DNA, the CDR3 is TGTGCCAGCAGTTCTTTAAAGCGGGAGATACGTTTTTATGAGCAGTTCTTC. The chain has TRBV28 and TRBJ2-1; 8 positions match TRBD2. This CDR3 is built from 17 residues. Germline CDR1 MDHEN, CDR2 SYDVKM. Trimming at V came to 4 bases and at J to 8 bases, leaving 16 bases not matched to a gene.

The gene calls are TRBV5-4 and TRBJ1-4; 7 nucleotides match TRBD1. This CDR3 region has 16 residues. Germline-derived CDR1 and CDR2 are SGHNT and YYREEE (reference sequence). V was pared by 3 bases and J by 0 bases, with 5 bases of the junction left unmatched. CDR3 residues: CASSSGQPATNEKLFF. The CDR3 nucleotides read TGTGCCAGCAGCTCGGGACAGCCTGCAACTAATGAAAAACTGTTTTTT.

The chain is built from TRBV20-1 and TRBJ1-4; the D is unclear. The CDR3 spans 11 residues. The V gene lost 6 bases and the J gene lost 5 bases, with 7 bases spanning the gap. The germline gives CDR1 DFQATT, CDR2 SNEGSKA (reference sequence). This CDR3 reads CSARRNEKLFF. The DNA for the CDR3 is TGCAGTGCCCGCCGGAATGAAAAACTGTTTTTT.

The chain links TRBV19 to TRBJ2-1; 11 nucleotides align to TRBD2. V lost 6 bases and J lost 8; bases outside the gene matches: 6. The CDR3 extends over 14 amino acids. Per germline, CDR1 LNHDA and CDR2 SQIVND (reference sequence). The CDR3 loop is CASSLAGGSDEQFF. CDR3 nucleotide sequence: TGTGCCAGTAGCCTAGCGGGGGGCAGCGATGAGCAGTTCTTC.

V and J are TRBV18 and TRBJ2-1; D gene uncertain. Germline V CDR1 and CDR2: KGHSH, LQKENI. The V and J ends lost 1 base and 7 bases respectively, with 8 bases between them. This CDR3 is built from 13 residues. The CDR3 nucleotides read TGTGCCAGCTCACCACAGAACTTAAATGAGCAGTTCTTC. This gives the protein CASSPQNLNEQFF.

To note about this clone: At one end, the junction sequence differs from germline, possibly due to a read error. The chain recombines TRBV5-4 with TRBJ2-1; possible D gene TRBD2, 6 bases. The CDR3 contains 15 residues. Germline V lookup: CDR1 SGHNT, CDR2 YYREEE (reference sequence). The CDR3 nucleotides are TGTGCCAGCACCTTGGGGGGTTCCAGGCGGGATGAGCAGTTCTTC. Protein: CASTLGGSRRDEQFF.

This sequence joins TRBV3-1 (or the pseudogene TRBV3-2) and TRBJ2-6, with 8 bases matching TRBD1. V shed 4 bases and J 0 bases; nucleotides not matched to a gene: 8. The V gene's germline CDR1 is LGHDT and CDR2 YNNKEL (reference sequence). CDR3 size: 18 residues. Here the CDR3 reads CASSPRRGQASGANVLTF. CDR3 nucleotide sequence: TGTGCCAGCAGCCCCCGGAGGGGACAGGCCTCTGGGGCCAACGTCCTGACTTTC.

This clone was observed a handful of times. The rearrangement joins TRBV5-8 to TRBJ2-5; tentative D call: TRBD2 (5 bases). The CDR3 runs 14 residues. Germline V gives CDR1 SGHTS, CDR2 YDEGEE. V lost 3 bases to trimming and J lost 0 bases, with 9 bases between them. This chain's CDR3 is CASSSGMYQETQYF. The CDR3 DNA reads TGTGCCAGCAGCTCGGGGATGTACCAAGAGACCCAGTACTTC.